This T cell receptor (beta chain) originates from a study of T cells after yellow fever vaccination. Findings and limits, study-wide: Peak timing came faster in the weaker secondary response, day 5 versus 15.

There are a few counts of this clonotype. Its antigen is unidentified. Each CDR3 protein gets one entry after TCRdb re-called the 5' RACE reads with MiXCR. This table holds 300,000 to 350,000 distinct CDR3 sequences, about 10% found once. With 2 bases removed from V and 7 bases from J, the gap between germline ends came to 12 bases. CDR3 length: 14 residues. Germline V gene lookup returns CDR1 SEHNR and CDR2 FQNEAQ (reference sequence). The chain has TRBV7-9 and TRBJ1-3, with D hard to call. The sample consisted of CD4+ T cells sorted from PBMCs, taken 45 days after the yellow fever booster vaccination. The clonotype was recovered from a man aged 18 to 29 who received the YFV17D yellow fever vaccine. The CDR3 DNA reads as TGTGCCAGCAGCTTATCGCAGAATATTAACACCATATATTTT. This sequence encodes CASSLSQNINTIYF.